Here is one T cell receptor (beta chain) with its context. The antigen is unknown. Libraries were prepared by immunoSEQ multiplex PCR; TCRdb keeps only in-frame clonotypes and omits some of them. Here the sample spans about 56,000 clones, roughly 87% being singletons. The study drew the donors from its 120-subject validation cohort, separate from the roughly 700-subject first cohort. These data originate in a study of cytomegalovirus exposure and HLA in healthy donors. The study, taken as a whole, reports: Researchers reported that a few CMV-associated chains were confirmed in vitro as CMV antigen-specific.

Germline values: CDR1 SGDLS, CDR2 YYNGEE. V lost 0 bases, J lost 1 base, and 7 bases lay in between. CDR3 length: 14 amino acids. This chain joins TRBV9 and TRBJ1-2; D unresolved. The sample was PBMCs. The TCR originated in a young woman in good health and CMV-seronegative. The chain's CDR3 is CASSVGPGNYGYTF. DNA for the CDR3: TGTGCCAGCAGCGTAGGCCCGGGTAACTATGGCTACACCTTC.